The sequence of this T cell receptor (beta chain) was determined in a study of T cell responses to AZD1222 COVID-19 vaccine. The study, taken as a whole, reports: Increased Spike-specific TCR breadth and depth were observed after two AZD1222 doses.

Measured with immunoSEQ multiplex PCR; TCRdb has only the in-frame clones, and not every one. The sample yields roughly 100,000 clones, about 90% seen once. This clone was seen only once. Its antigen is undetermined. This CDR3 has 15 amino acids. Germline V gene data show CDR1 as SGDLS and CDR2 as YYNGEE. Trimming took 4 bases from V and 1 from J; bases not matched to a gene: 7. Sequences were derived from peripheral blood, sampled on day 0 of AZD1222 vaccination. This TCR came from an adult in good health. V is TRBV9 and J is TRBJ2-5; 7 nucleotides line up with TRBD1. The CDR3 is CASSNPHRGQETQYF. CDR3 nucleotides: TGTGCCAGCAGCAACCCCCACAGGGGCCAAGAGACCCAGTACTTC.